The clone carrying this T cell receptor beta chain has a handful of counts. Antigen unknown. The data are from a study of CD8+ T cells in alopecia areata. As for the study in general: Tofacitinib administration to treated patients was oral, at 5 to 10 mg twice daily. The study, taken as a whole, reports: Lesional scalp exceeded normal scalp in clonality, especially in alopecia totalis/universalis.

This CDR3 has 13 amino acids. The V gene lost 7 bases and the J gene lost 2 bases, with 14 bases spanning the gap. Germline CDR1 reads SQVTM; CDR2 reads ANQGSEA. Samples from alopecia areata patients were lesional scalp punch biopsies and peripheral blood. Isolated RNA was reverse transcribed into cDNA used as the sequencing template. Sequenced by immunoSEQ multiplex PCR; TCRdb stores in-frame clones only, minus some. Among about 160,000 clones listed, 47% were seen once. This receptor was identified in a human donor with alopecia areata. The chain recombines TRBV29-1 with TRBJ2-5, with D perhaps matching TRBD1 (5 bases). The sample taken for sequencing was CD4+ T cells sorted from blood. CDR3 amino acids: CSGAWGLQETQYF. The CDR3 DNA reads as TGCAGCGGTGCCTGGGGCTTACAAGAGACCCAGTACTTC.